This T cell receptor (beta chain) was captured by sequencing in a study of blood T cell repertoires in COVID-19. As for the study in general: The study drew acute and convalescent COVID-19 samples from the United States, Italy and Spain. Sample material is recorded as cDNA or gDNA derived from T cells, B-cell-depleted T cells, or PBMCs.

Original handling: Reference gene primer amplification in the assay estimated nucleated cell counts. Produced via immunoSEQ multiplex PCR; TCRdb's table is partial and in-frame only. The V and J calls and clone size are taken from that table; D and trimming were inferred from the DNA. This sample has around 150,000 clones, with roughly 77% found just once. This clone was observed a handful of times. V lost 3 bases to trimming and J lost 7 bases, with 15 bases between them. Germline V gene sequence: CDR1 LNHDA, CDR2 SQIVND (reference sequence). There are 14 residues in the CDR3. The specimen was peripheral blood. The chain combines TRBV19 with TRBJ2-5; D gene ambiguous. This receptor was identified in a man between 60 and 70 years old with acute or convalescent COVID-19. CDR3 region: CASSISHPSGTQYF. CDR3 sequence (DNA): TGTGCCAGTAGTATCTCCCATCCATCAGGGACCCAGTACTTC.